The following is a T cell receptor beta chain sequence with its context. TCRdb re-called the 5' RACE reads through MiXCR, storing one row per CDR3 protein. The sample has roughly 65,000 distinct CDR3 sequences, 9.5% to 15% seen once; the top ten hold around 1.7%. The data are from a study of early T cells in non-severe SARS-CoV-2 infection. The sequence came from an adult who was a healthcare worker with PCR-confirmed SARS-CoV-2 infection or an uninfected control (not recorded which). Sequences were obtained from whole blood.

The CDR3 sequence: CSASRNRGGEAFF. CDR3 coding DNA: TGCAGTGCTAGCCGGAACAGGGGAGGTGAAGCTTTCTTT. The chain is built from TRBV20-1 and TRBJ1-1; 7 bases agree with TRBD1. The germline V gene has CDR1 DFQATT and CDR2 SNEGSKA (reference sequence). The V gene end was trimmed by 3 bases and the J gene end by 7 bases; junction bases not matched to a gene: 8. The CDR3 is 13 amino acids.